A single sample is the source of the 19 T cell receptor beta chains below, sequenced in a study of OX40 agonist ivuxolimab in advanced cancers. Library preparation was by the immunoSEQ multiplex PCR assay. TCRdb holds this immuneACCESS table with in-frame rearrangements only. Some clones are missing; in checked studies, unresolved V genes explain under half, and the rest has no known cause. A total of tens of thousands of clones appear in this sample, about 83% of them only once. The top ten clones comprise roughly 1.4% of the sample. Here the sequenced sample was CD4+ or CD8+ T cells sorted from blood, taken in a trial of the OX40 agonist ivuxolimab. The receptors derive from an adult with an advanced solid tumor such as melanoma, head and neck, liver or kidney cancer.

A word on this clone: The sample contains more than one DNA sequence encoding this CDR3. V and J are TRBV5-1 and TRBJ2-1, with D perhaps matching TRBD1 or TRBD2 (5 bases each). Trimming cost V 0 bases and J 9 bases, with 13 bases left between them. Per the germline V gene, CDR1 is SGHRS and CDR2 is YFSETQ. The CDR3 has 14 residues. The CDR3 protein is CASSLGLGVGEQFF. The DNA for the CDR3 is TGCGCCAGCAGCTTGGGTCTGGGGGTGGGTGAGCAGTTCTTC.

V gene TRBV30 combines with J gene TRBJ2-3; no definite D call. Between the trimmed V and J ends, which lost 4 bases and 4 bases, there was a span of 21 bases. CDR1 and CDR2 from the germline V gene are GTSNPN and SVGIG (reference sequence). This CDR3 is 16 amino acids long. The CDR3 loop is CAWKIETVGLPDTQYF. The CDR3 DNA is TGTGCCTGGAAGATCGAAACCGTAGGTCTTCCAGATACGCAGTATTTT.

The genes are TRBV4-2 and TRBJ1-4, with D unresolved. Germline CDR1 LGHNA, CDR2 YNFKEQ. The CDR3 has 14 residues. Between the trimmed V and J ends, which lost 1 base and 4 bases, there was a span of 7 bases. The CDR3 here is CASSQVTDNEKLFF. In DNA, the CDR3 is TGTGCCAGCAGCCAAGTAACGGATAATGAAAAACTGTTTTTT.

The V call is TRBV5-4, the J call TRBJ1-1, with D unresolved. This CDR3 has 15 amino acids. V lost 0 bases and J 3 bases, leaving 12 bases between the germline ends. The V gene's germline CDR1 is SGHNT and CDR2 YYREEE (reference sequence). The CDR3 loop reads CASSLALRGDTEAFF. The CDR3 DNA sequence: TGTGCCAGCAGCTTGGCTCTTCGTGGGGACACTGAAGCTTTCTTT.

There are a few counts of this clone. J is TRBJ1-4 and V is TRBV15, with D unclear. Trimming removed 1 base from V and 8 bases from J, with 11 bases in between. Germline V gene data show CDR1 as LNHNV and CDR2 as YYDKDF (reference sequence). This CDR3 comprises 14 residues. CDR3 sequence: CATSRGDSKEKLFF. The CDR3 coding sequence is TGTGCCACCAGCAGAGGGGATTCAAAGGAAAAACTGTTTTTT. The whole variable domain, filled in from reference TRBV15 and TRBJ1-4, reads DAMVIQNPRYQVTQFGKPVTLSCSQTLNHNVMYWYQQKSSQAPKLLFHYYDKDFNNEADTPDNFQSRRPNTSFCFLDIRSPGLGDTAMYLCATSRGDSKEKLFFGSGTQLSVL.

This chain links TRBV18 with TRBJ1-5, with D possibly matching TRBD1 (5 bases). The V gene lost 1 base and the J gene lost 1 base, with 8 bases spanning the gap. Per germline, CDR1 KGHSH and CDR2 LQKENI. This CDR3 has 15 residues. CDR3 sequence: CASSPRGESNQPQHF. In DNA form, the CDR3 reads TGTGCCAGCTCACCACGAGGGGAAAGCAATCAGCCCCAGCATTTT.

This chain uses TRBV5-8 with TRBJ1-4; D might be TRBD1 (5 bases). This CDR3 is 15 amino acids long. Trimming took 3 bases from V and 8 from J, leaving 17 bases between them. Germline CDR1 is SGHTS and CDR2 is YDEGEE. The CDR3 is CASSSTTRGDEKLFF. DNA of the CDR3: TGTGCCAGCAGCTCAACGACGAGGGGAGACGAAAAACTGTTTTTT. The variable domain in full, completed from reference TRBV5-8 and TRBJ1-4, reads EAGVTQSPTHLIKTRGQQATLRCSPISGHTSVYWYQQALGLGLQFLLWYDEGEERNRGNFPPRFSGRQFPNYSSELNVNALELEDSALYLCASSSTTRGDEKLFFGSGTQLSVL.

This CDR3 reads CASSLDRRGNGYTF. DNA for the CDR3: TGTGCCAGCAGCTTAGATCGACGGGGGAATGGCTACACCTTC. The rearrangement uses TRBV11-2 and TRBJ1-2, with a possible D match to TRBD1 (5 bases). The CDR3 length is 14 residues. Germline assignment: CDR1 SGHAT and CDR2 FQNNGV. V was pared by 0 bases and J by 6 bases, with 11 bases between. Full variable domain (missing parts from reference TRBV11-2 and TRBJ1-2): EAGVAQSPRYKIIEKRQSVAFWCNPISGHATLYWYQQILGQGPKLLIQFQNNGVVDDSQLPKDRFSAERLKGVDSTLKIQPAKLEDSAVYLCASSLDRRGNGYTFGSGTRLTVV.

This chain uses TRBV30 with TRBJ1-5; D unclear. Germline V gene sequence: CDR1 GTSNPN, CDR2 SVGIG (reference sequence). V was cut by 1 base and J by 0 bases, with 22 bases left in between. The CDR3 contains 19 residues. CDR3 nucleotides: TGTGCCTGGAGTGCCCCTCCTAAAGGGTCGTTTAATAGCAATCAGCCCCAGCATTTT. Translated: CAWSAPPKGSFNSNQPQHF.

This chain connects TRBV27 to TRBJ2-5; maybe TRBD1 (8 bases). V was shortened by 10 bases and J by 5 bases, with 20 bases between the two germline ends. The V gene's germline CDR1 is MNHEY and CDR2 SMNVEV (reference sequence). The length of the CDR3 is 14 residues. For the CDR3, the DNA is TGTGCCACCTGGACAGGGAGGGGTCGGGAGACCCAGTACTTC. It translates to CATWTGRGRETQYF.

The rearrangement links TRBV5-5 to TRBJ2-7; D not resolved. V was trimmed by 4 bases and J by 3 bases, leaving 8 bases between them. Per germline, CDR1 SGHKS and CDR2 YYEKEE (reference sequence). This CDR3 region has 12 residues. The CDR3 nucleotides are TGTGCCAGCAGCCGAACAAACTACGAGCAGTACTTC. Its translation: CASSRTNYEQYF. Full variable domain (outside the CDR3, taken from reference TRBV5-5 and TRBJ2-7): DAGVTQSPTHLIKTRGQQVTLRCSPISGHKSVSWYQQVLGQGPQFIFQYYEKEERGRGNFPDRFSARQFPNYSSELNVNALLLGDSALYLCASSRTNYEQYFGPGTRLTVT.

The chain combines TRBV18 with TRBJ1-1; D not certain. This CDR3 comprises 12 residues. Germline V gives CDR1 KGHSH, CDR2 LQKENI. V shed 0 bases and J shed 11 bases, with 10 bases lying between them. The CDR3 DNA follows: TGTGCCAGCTCACCACCTACGAGTAGGGCTTTCTTT. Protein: CASSPPTSRAFF.

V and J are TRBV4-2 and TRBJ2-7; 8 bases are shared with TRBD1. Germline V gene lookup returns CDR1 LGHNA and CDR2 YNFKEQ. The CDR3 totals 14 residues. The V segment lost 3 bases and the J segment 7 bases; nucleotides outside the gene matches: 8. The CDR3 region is CASSQLTGEEEQYF. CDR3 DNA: TGTGCCAGCAGCCAGTTGACAGGGGAAGAAGAGCAGTACTTC.

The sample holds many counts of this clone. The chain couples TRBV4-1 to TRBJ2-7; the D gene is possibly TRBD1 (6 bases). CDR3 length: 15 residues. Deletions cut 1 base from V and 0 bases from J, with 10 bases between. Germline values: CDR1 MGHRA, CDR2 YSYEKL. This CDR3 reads CASSQAWDNSYEQYF. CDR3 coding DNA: TGCGCCAGCAGCCAAGCATGGGACAACTCCTACGAGCAGTACTTC.

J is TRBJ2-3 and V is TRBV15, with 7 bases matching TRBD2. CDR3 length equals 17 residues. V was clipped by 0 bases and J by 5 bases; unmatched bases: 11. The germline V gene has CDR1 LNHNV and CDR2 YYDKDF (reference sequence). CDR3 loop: CATSRDTRTSSLDTQYF. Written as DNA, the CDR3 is TGTGCCACCAGCAGAGACACGAGGACTAGTTCTTTAGATACGCAGTATTTT.

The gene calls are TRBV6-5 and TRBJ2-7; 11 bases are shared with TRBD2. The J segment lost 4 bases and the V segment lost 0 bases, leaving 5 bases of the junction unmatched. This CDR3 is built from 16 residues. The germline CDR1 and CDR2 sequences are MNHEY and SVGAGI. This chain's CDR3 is CASSYSPSGGTYEQYF. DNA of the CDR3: TGTGCCAGCAGTTACTCTCCTAGCGGGGGGACATACGAGCAGTACTTC.

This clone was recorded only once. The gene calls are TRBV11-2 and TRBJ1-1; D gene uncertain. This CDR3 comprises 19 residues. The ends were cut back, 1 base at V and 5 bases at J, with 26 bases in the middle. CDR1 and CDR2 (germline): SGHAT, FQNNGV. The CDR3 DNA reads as TGTGCCAGCAGCTTAGCCGGGTTCCGGTCAACTCTCGAGAATACTGAAGCTTTCTTT. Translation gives CASSLAGFRSTLENTEAFF.

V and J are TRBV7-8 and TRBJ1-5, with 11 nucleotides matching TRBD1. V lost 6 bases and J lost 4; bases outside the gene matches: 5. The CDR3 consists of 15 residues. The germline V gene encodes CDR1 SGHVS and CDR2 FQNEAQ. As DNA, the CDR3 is TGTGCCAGCAGTGGGGACAGGGGGGAAAATCAGCCCCAGCATTTT. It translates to CASSGDRGENQPQHF.

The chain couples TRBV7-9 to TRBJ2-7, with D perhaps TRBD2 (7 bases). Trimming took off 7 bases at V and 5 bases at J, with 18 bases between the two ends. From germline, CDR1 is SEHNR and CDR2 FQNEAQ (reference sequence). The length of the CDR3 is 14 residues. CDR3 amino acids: CASTLTGGQHEQYF. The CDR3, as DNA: TGTGCCAGCACCCTAACCGGGGGGCAACACGAGCAGTACTTC. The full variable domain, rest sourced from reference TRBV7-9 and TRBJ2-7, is DTGVSQNPRHKITKRGQNVTFRCDPISEHNRLYWYRQTLGQGPEFLTYFQNEAQLEKSRLLSDRFSAERPKGSFSTLEIQRTEQGDSAMYLCASTLTGGQHEQYFGPGTRLTVT.